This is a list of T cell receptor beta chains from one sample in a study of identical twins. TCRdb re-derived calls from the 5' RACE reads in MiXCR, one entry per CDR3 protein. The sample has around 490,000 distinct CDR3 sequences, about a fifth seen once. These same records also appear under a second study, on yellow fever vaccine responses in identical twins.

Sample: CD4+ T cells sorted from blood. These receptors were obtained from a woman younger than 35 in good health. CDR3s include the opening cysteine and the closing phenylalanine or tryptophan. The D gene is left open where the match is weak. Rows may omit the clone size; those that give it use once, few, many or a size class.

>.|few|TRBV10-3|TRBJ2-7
TGTGCCATCAGTAGAGGGACGGACCAGGGGTACGAGCAGTACTTC
CAISRGTDQGYEQYF
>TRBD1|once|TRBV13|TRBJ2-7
TGTGCCAGCAGCAGGGCAGGGGGCCTCCTGAGAGAGCAGTACTTC
CASSRAGGLLREQYF
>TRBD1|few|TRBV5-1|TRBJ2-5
TGCGCCAGCAGCTACCTCAGCAGCGGACAGGGTTTGGAGACCCAGTACTTC
CASSYLSSGQGLETQYF
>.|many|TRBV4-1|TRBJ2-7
TGCGCCAGCAGCCAATATCTAAGGAGGGAGAATCCCTACGAGCAGTACTTC
CASSQYLRRENPYEQYF
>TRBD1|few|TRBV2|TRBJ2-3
TGTGCCAGCAGTGAGGTGGGACAGGGTTTAGATACGCAGTATTTT
CASSEVGQGLDTQYF
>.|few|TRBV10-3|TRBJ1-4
TGTGCCATCAGTGCGGTCGGGGACGCTAATGAAAAACTGTTTTTT
CAISAVGDANEKLFF
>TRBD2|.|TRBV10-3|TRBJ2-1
TGTGCCATCGGACTGGGCGGGAGCGCCTACAATGAGCAGTTCTTC
CAIGLGGSAYNEQFF
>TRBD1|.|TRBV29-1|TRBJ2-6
TGCAGCGTTGCGGACAGGGATCTTGGGGCCAACGTCCTGACTTTC
CSVADRDLGANVLTF
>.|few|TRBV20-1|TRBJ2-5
TGCAGTGCTAGATCCGGGGACCAGTACTTC
CSARSGDQYF
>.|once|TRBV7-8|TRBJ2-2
TGTGCCAGCAGAATAACGGGGTTATCGGGCACCGGGGAGCTGTTTTTT
CASRITGLSGTGELFF
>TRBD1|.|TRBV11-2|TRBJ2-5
TGTGCCAGCAGCCGTCAAGGGACAGGGCTCCAAGAGACCCAGTACTTC
CASSRQGTGLQETQYF
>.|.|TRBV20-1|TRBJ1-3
TGCAGTGCTAGCGGGGACGGCCCCTTATATTTT
CSASGDGPLYF
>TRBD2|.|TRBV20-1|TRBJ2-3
TGCAGTGCTTCAACTAGCGGTCACGGGCCAGATACGCAGTATTTT
CSASTSGHGPDTQYF
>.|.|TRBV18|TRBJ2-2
TGTGCCAGCTCACCCCCCCTCGGCAGGGCGCGAGGCGACACCGGGGAGCTGTTTTTT
CASSPPLGRARGDTGELFF
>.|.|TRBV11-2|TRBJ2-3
TGTGCCAGCAGCTTAGCGGTCGGCGGGATCACAGATACGCAGTATTTT
CASSLAVGGITDTQYF
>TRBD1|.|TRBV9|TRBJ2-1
TGTGCCAGCAGCGTAGTGAGGGACAGCCACAAGTTCTTC
CASSVVRDSHKFF
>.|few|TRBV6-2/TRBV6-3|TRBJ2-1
TGTGCCAGCAGTTTTGCGGGACAGCTGAGCTCCTACAATGAGCAGTTCTTC
CASSFAGQLSSYNEQFF
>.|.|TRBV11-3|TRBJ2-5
TGTGCCAGCAGCTTGGGGTCTAGCCAACCCCAAGAGACCCAGTACTTC
CASSLGSSQPQETQYF
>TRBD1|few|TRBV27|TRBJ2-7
TGTGCCAGCAGCGCTCACGGGACAGGGGCCTACGAGCAGTACTTC
CASSAHGTGAYEQYF
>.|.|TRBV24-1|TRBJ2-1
TGTGCCACCAGTGATTTATCCCTTAATGAGCAGTTCTTC
CATSDLSLNEQFF
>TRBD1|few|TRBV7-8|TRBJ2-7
TGTGCCAGCAGCTTTGAGGGGACAGGGGGCGGTGAGCAGTACTTC
CASSFEGTGGGEQYF
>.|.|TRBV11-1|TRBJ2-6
TGTGCCAGCAGCCTACCCGGGGAGGGGGTTTCTGGGGCCAACGTCCTGACTTTC
CASSLPGEGVSGANVLTF
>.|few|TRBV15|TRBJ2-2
TGTGCCACCAGCAGAGATTCCCTGGGGAACACCGGGGAGCTGTTTTTT
CATSRDSLGNTGELFF
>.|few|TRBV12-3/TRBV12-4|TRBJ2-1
TGTGCCAGCAGTTCTAGGGCCGATGAGCAGTTCTTC
CASSSRADEQFF
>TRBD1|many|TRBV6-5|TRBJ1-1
TGTGCCAGCAGTTCCCCGGGACAGGTGAACACTGAAGCTTTCTTT
CASSSPGQVNTEAFF
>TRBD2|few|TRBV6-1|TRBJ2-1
TGTGCCAGCGCAAGCGGGGGAACCTACAATGAGCAGTTCTTC
CASASGGTYNEQFF
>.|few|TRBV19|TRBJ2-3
TGTGCCAGTAGTATTTTTTTTTCTGCAGATACGCAGTATTTT
CASSIFFSADTQYF
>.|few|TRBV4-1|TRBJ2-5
TGCGCCAGCAGCCAAGATCAAGTTACCAAAGAGACCCAGTACTTC
CASSQDQVTKETQYF
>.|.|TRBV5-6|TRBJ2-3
TGTGCCATGAGCCCCGGGCGCACAGATACGCAGTATTTT
CAMSPGRTDTQYF
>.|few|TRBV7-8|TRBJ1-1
TGTGCCAGCAGCTCATCTACTAAGGGGACTGAAGCTTTCTTT
CASSSSTKGTEAFF
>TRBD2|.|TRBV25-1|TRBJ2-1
TGTGCCAGCAGTGGGGGACTAGCAGGCTACAATGAGCAGTTCTTC
CASSGGLAGYNEQFF
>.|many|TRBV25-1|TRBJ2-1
TGTGCCAGCAGGTTAACTACCATGAAAGACAATGAGCAGTTCTTC
CASRLTTMKDNEQFF
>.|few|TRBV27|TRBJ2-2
TGTGCCAGCAGTCTCCGGACTCCCCTTAGGGCCGGGGAGCTGTTTTTT
CASSLRTPLRAGELFF
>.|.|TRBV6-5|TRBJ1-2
TGTGCCAGCAGTTACTCGAGGGCAGACTATGGCTACACCTTC
CASSYSRADYGYTF
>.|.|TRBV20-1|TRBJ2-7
TGCAGTGCTAGGAACCCGGGCCCCAAGGGGGGCTACGAGCAGTACTTC
CSARNPGPKGGYEQYF
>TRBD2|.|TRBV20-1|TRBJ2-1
TGCAGTGCTAGAGGCCCTAGCGGGAGAGGCTACAATGAGCAGTTCTTC
CSARGPSGRGYNEQFF
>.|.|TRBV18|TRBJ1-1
TGTGCCAGCTCACCACGGGGCACAGGCCCGAACACTGAAGCTTTCTTT
CASSPRGTGPNTEAFF
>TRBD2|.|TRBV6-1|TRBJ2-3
TGTGCCAGCAGCGCCGGACTAGCGGAGGGTTACTGGGGCACAGATACGCAGTATTTT
CASSAGLAEGYWGTDTQYF
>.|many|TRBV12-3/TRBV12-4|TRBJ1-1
TGTGCCAGCAGTTTTGCGGGGGCTGACACTGAAGCTTTCTTT
CASSFAGADTEAFF
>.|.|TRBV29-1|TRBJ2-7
TGCAGCGTTGTAGGCGCTACCTACGAGCAGTACTTC
CSVVGATYEQYF
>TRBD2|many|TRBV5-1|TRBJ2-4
TGCGCCAGCAGCTTGGAAGGGCTAGCGGGCGTCAAAAACATTCAGTACTTC
CASSLEGLAGVKNIQYF
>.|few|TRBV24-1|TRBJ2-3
TGTGCCACCAGTGGGCGGAGCACAGATACGCAGTATTTT
CATSGRSTDTQYF
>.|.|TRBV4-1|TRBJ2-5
TGCGCCAGCAGCCAAGGAAACGCGGGAAAAGAGACCCAGTACTTC
CASSQGNAGKETQYF